The rows below give T cell receptor beta chains drawn from one sample of a study of response to subunit inactivated influenza vaccine. Each CDR3 protein gets one entry after TCRdb re-called the RT-PCR reads with MiXCR. In the table there are 500,000 to 600,000 distinct CDR3 sequences, approximately 13% of which are singletons. The sample in question was PBMCs from blood, obtained roughly 46 days after vaccination. The receptors stem from a man between 50 and 59 years old who received an inactivated influenza vaccine. Each CDR3 is given with its conserved first and last residue. A D gene is named only where the DNA matches it firmly. The size field is filled for only some rows; it gives once, few, many or a size class.

v_call	clone_size	d_call	j_call	cdr3_nt	cdr3_aa
TRBV30	NA	NA	TRBJ1-5	TGTGCCTGGAGTGGAAGAACAAGCAATCAGCCCCAGCATTTT	CAWSGRTSNQPQHF
TRBV5-1	NA	NA	TRBJ2-5	TGCGCCAGCAGCTGGACAGCCCAAGAGACCCAGTACTTC	CASSWTAQETQYF
TRBV3-1	few	TRBD1	TRBJ2-1	TGTGCCAGCAGCCGGGACAGATACAATGAGCAGTTCTTC	CASSRDRYNEQFF
TRBV14	NA	TRBD1	TRBJ1-5	TGTGCCAGCAGCCAAGATCAGGACAGGCGTTATAGCAATCAGCCCCAGCATTTT	CASSQDQDRRYSNQPQHF
TRBV6-1	NA	TRBD1	TRBJ1-2	TGTGCCAGCAGGACAGGAGGGGGCCGTGGCTACACCTTC	CASRTGGGRGYTF
TRBV7-8	few	NA	TRBJ2-1	TGTGCCAGCTTGCCGTCCCTCTGGGACAATGAGCAGTTCTTC	CASLPSLWDNEQFF
TRBV27	few	TRBD1	TRBJ2-2	TGTGCCAGCAGTCCTCGGACAGGGTTCGGGCCCGGGGAGCTGTTTTTT	CASSPRTGFGPGELFF
TRBV12-3/TRBV12-4	few	NA	TRBJ2-5	TGTGCCAGCAGTCCCGGGACAATCCAAGAGACCCAGTACTTC	CASSPGTIQETQYF
TRBV6-1	many	NA	TRBJ2-1	TGTGCCAGCAGGAACCAAGCGGTTAGCTCCTACAATGAGCAGTTCTTC	CASRNQAVSSYNEQFF
TRBV7-9	many	NA	TRBJ1-2	TGTGCCAGCAGCTCATCGGCGGTGGAGCGTGGCTACACCTTC	CASSSSAVERGYTF
TRBV27	few	NA	TRBJ1-6	TGTGCCAGCTCCCAGGAGGACGGTTCACCCCTCCACTTT	CASSQEDGSPLHF
TRBV20-1	many	NA	TRBJ1-1	TGCAGTGCCGGGGGGCCGGGAACGAACACTGAAGCTTTCTTT	CSAGGPGTNTEAFF
TRBV5-1	once	NA	TRBJ1-6	TGCGCCAGCAGCTCTGAGTTGGACGGAGGTTCACCCCTCCACTTT	CASSSELDGGSPLHF
TRBV30	few	TRBD2	TRBJ2-3	TGTGCCTGGTCTCTGACTAGCGCTACAGATACGCAGTATTTT	CAWSLTSATDTQYF
TRBV7-6	few	NA	TRBJ2-7	TGTGCCAGCAGCTTAGGCTCGGTCGTGGAAGAGCAGTACTTC	CASSLGSVVEEQYF
TRBV2	NA	TRBD2	TRBJ2-7	TGTGCCAGCAGTGGGCCTAGCGGGAGTTACGAGCAGTACTTC	CASSGPSGSYEQYF
TRBV7-9	few	NA	TRBJ1-4	TGTGCCAGCAGCTTAGACATATCGTCTAATGAAAAACTGTTTTTT	CASSLDISSNEKLFF
TRBV7-3	NA	NA	TRBJ2-7	TGTGCCAGCAGCCGCACACCGTCGGACGAGCAGTACTTC	CASSRTPSDEQYF
TRBV4-2	NA	TRBD1	TRBJ1-2	TGTGCCAGCAGCCAAGTAGGGACAGGGGGCGACTATGGCTACACCTTC	CASSQVGTGGDYGYTF
TRBV20-1	many	NA	TRBJ2-1	TGCAGTGCCTCGAGGGGGTCGTATCGATCCTACAATGAGCAGTTCTTC	CSASRGSYRSYNEQFF
TRBV10-2	few	TRBD1	TRBJ1-2	TGCGCCAGCAGTGAGTCATCCGGGACAGGTCCGTATGGCTACACCTTC	CASSESSGTGPYGYTF
TRBV4-2	few	TRBD2	TRBJ2-7	TGTGCCAGCAGCCAAGGCCGAGCAGCCGCGGGACTACCATACGAGCAGTACTTC	CASSQGRAAAGLPYEQYF
TRBV4-2	NA	NA	TRBJ2-1	TGTGCCAGCAGCCAAGATGGGAACGAGTACAATGAGCAGTTCTTC	CASSQDGNEYNEQFF